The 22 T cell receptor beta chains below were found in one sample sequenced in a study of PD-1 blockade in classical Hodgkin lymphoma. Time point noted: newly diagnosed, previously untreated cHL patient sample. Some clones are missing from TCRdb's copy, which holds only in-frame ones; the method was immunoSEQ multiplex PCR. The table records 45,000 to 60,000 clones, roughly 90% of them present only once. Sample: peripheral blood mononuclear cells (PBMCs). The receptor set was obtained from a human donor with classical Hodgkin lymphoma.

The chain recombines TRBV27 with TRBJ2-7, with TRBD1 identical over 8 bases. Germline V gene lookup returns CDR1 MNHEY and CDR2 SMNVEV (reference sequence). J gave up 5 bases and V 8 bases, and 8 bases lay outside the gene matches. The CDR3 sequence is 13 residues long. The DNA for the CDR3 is TGTGCCAGCCGGCGGACAGGGAGTAACGAGCAGTACGTC. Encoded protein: CASRRTGSNEQYV.

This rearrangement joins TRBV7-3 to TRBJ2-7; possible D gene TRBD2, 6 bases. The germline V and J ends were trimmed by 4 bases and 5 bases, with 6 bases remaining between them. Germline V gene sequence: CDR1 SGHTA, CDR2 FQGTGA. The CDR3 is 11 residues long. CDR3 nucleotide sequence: TGTGCCAGCAGCTCGGGGGACGAGCAGTACGTC. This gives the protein CASSSGDEQYV.

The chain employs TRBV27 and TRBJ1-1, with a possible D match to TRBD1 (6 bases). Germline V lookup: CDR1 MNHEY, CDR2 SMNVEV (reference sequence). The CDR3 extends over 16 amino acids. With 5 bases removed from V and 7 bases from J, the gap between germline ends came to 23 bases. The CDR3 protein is CASSLDSSLQGFEAFF. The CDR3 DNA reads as TGTGCCAGCAGTCTGGACAGTTCTCTCCAGGGGTTTGAAGCTTTCTTT.

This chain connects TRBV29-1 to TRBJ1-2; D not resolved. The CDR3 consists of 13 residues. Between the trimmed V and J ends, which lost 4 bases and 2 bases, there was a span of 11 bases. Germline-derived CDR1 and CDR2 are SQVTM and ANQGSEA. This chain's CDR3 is CSVVGRANYGYTF. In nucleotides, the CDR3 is TGCAGCGTTGTAGGACGGGCGAACTATGGCTACACCTTC.

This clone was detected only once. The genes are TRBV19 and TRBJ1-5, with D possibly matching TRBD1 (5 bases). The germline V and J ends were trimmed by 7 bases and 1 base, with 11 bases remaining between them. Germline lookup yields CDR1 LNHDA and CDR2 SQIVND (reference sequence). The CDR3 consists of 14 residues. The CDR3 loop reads CASKKEGSNQPQHF. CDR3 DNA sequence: TGTGCCAGTAAAAAAGAGGGGAGCAATCAGCCCCAGCATTTT.

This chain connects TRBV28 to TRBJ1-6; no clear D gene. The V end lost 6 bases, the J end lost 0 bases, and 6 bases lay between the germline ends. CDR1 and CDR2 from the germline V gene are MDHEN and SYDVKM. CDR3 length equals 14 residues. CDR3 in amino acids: CASRGSSYNSPLHF. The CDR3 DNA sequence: TGTGCCAGCAGGGGGAGCTCCTATAATTCACCCCTCCACTTT.

This CDR3 reads CASSVRRDQPQHF. As DNA, the CDR3 is TGTGCCAGCAGTGTACGCAGGGATCAGCCCCAGCATTTT. The chain couples TRBV2 to TRBJ1-5, with D possibly being TRBD1 (5 bases). This CDR3 is 13 amino acids long. Trimming pared 4 bases from V and 5 bases from J, leaving 9 bases between. CDR1 SNHLY and CDR2 FYNNEI come from the germline V gene.

The CDR3 region is CASSLTSASYNEQFF. CDR3 bases: TGTGCCAGCAGCCTGACTAGCGCGAGCTACAATGAGCAGTTCTTC. The rearrangement joins TRBV5-4 to TRBJ2-1, with 8 bases that match TRBD2. There are 15 residues in the CDR3. The germline V gene encodes CDR1 SGHNT and CDR2 YYREEE (reference sequence). V trimming: 4 bases; J trimming: 3 bases; junction bases outside the gene matches: 6.

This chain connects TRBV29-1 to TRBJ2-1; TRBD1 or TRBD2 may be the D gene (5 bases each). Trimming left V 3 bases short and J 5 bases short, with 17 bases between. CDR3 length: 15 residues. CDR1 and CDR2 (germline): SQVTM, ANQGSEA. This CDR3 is CSVDSGTLNHNEQFF. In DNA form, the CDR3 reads TGCAGCGTTGACTCGGGGACCCTGAACCACAATGAGCAGTTCTTC.

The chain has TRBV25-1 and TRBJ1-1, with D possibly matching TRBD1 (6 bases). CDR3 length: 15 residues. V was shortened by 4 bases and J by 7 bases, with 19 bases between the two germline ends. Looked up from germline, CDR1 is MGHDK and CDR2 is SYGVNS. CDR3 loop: CASSVGIRGGLEAFF. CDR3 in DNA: TGTGCCAGCAGTGTAGGGATAAGAGGGGGACTTGAAGCTTTCTTT.

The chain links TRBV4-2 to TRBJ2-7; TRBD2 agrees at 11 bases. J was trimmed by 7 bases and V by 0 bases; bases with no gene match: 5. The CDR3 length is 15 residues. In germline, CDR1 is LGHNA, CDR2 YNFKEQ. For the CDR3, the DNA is TGTGCCAGCAGCCAAGATCGCACTAGCGGGAGAGAGCAGTACTTC. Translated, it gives CASSQDRTSGREQYF.

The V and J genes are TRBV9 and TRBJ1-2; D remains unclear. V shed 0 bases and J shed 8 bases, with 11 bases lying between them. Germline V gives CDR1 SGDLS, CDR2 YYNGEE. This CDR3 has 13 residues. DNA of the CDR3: TGTGCCAGCAGCGTAGACGGGAACGACGGCTACACCTTC. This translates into CASSVDGNDGYTF.

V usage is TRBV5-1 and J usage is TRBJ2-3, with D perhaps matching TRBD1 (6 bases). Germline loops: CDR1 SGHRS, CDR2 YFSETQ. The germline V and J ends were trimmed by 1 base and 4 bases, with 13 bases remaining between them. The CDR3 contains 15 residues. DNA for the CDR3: TGCGCCAGCAGCTTGCAGCCAGGGGAAGCAGATACGCAGTATTTT. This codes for CASSLQPGEADTQYF.

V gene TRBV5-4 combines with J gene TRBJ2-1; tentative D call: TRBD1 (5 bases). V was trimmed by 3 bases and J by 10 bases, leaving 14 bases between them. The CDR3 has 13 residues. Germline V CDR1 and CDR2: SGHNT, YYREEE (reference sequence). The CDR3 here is CASSYQTAREQFF. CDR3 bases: TGTGCCAGCAGCTACCAGACAGCACGGGAGCAGTTCTTC.

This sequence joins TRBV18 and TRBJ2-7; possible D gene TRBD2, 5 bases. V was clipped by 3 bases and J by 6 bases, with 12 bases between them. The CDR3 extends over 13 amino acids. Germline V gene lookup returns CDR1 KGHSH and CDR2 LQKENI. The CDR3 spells CASSPREGGEQYV. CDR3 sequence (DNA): TGTGCCAGCTCACCCCGGGAAGGAGGCGAGCAGTACGTC.

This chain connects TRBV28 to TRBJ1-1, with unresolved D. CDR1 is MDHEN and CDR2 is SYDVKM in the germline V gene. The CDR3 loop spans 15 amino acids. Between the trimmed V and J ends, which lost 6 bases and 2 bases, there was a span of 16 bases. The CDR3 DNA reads TGTGCCAGCAGGGCACTACTATTGTTTAACACTGAAGCTTTCTTT. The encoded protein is CASRALLLFNTEAFF.

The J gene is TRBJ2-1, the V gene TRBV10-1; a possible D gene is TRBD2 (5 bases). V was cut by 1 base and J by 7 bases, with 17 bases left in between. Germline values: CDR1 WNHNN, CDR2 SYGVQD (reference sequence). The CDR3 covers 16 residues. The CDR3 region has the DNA TGCGCCAGCAGTGAGTTGGCGGGTGCTGGTTTGAATGAGCAGTTCTTC. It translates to CASSELAGAGLNEQFF.

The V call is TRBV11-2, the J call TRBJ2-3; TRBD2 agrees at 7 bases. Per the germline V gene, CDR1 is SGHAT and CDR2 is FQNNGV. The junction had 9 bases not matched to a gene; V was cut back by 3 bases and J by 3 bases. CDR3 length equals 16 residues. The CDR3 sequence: CASSFGAASGTDTQYF. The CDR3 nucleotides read TGTGCCAGCAGCTTTGGAGCGGCTAGCGGAACAGATACGCAGTATTTT.

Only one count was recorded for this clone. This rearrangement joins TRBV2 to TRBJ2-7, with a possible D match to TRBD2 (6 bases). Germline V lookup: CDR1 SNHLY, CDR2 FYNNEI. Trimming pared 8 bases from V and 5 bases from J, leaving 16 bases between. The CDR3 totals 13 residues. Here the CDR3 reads CASRGLARNEQYV. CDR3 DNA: TGTGCCAGCCGTGGGCTAGCGCGGAACGAGCAGTACGTC.

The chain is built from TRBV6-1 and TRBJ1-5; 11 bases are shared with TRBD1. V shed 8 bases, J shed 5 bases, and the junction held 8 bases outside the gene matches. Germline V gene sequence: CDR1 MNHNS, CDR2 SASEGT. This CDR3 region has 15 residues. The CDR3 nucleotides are TGTGCCAGCGTATTGGACAGGGGGCGTTATCAGCCCCAGCATTTT. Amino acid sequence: CASVLDRGRYQPQHF.

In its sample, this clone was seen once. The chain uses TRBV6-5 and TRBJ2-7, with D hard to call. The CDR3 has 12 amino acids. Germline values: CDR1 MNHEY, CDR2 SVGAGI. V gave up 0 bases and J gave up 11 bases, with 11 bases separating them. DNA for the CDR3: TGTGCCAGCAGTTACTCGAACCAGGAAGAGTACTTC. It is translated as CASSYSNQEEYF.

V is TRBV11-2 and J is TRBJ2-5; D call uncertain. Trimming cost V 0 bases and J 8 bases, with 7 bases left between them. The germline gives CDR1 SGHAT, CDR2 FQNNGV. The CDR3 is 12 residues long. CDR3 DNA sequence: TGTGCCAGCAGCTTAGAAGGGATAACCCAGTACTTC. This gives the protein CASSLEGITQYF.